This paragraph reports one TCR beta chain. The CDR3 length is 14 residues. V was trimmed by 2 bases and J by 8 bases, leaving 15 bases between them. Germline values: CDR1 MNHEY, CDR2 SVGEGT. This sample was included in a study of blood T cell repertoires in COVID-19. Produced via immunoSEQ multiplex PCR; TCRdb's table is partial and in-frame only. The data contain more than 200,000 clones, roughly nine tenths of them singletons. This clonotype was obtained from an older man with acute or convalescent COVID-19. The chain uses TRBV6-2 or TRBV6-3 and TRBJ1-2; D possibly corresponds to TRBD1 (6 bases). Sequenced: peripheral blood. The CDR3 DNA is TGTGCCAGCAGTTACCAGCCTCGCCAGGGGGGCTACACCTTC. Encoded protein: CASSYQPRQGGYTF.